The following is a T cell receptor (beta chain) sequence with its context. What it recognizes is unknown. The germline V and J ends were trimmed by 7 bases and 3 bases, with 17 bases remaining between them. Looked up from germline, CDR1 is MNHNS and CDR2 is SASEGT. This CDR3 is 15 amino acids long. The entry originates in a study of T cells after yellow fever vaccination. Findings of the study overall: Primary-vaccination clones mostly resurfaced post-booster (approximately 96% CD4, under 90% CD8).

Via MiXCR, TCRdb re-called the 5' RACE reads, giving one row per CDR3 protein. The data contain about 300,000 distinct CDR3 sequences, roughly 7% of them singletons. Material: PBMCs, obtained about 49 days after the first yellow fever vaccination. This chain links TRBV6-1 with TRBJ2-3; no firm D call. This receptor was obtained from a man between 18 and 29 years old who received the YFV17D yellow fever vaccine. CDR3 in amino acids: CASNEIAAGTDTQYF. Written as DNA, the CDR3 is TGTGCCAGCAACGAAATCGCGGCCGGGACAGATACGCAGTATTTT.